The sequence of this T cell receptor (beta chain) was determined in a study of T cell responses to AZD1222 COVID-19 vaccine. Overall study findings and caveats: With dominance at 160-218 and 743-854, vaccine-associated CD4 TCRs spanned spike. Only after the peak T cell response were repertoires sampled.

Regarding this clone: Its antigen is not known.

V lost 1 base, J lost 4 bases, and 7 bases lay in between. The CDR3 extends over 12 amino acids. Looked up from germline, CDR1 is SQVTM and CDR2 is ANQGSEA. Doses given second, at about 4 or about 12 weeks, were pooled. Sequencing was performed with immunoSEQ multiplex PCR; in TCRdb, only in-frame clones are kept and a portion is missing. The top ten clones hold 5% to 6% of a sample with some 120,000 clones, roughly 88% of them seen once. The specimen was peripheral blood, collected 28 days after the second AZD1222 dose. This sequence was found in an adult who received the AZD1222 COVID-19 vaccine. V usage is TRBV29-1 and J usage is TRBJ1-2, with D uncertain. The CDR3 DNA is TGCAGCGTTGAAGCCAGTCCCTATGGCTACACCTTC. Translation gives CSVEASPYGYTF.